Listed below are T cell receptor beta chains from one sample, sequenced in a study of cytomegalovirus exposure and HLA in healthy donors. Measured with immunoSEQ multiplex PCR; TCRdb has only the in-frame clones, and not every one. The table has 150,000 to 200,000 clones, more than 80% seen once. Sequencing was carried out using PBMCs. These receptors came from a male donor in good health and CMV-seronegative. Each CDR3 is given with its conserved first and last residue. The order of the fields is CDR3 length, J gene, V gene, D gene, clone size, CDR3 DNA, CDR3 protein. The D gene is left open where the match is weak. The size field is filled for only some rows; it gives once, few, many or a size class.

>16|TRBJ2-2|TRBV4-1|-|-
TGCGCCAGCAGCCAAGCTCAGGGGACATCCACCGGGGAGCTGTTTTTT
CASSQAQGTSTGELFF
>13|TRBJ2-5|TRBV19|-|-
TGTGCCAGTAGCGCTGACAGAGAAGAGACCCAGTACTTC
CASSADREETQYF
>15|TRBJ2-7|TRBV5-8|-|-
TGTGCCAGCACAGCAGGGGTTTTGGGCTCCTACGAGCAGTACTTC
CASTAGVLGSYEQYF
>14|TRBJ2-3|TRBV7-2|-|-
TGTGCCAGCAGCGAGTGGGTAGGAGGAGATACGCAGTATTTT
CASSEWVGGDTQYF
>11|TRBJ1-1|TRBV6-5|TRBD1|-
TGTGCCAGCAGCGGGACAGGAAGTGCTTTCTTT
CASSGTGSAFF
>13|TRBJ2-7|TRBV4-1|-|-
TGCGCCAGCAGCCAAGGGGCGTCCTACGAGCAGTACTTC
CASSQGASYEQYF
>14|TRBJ2-5|TRBV2|TRBD1|few
TGTGCCAGCACCACACAGGGGGCAGGGGAGACCCAGTACTTC
CASTTQGAGETQYF
>15|TRBJ1-5|TRBV7-2|TRBD1|-
TGTGCCAGCAGCCTCAACTCGGGACAGGGACAGCCCCAGCATTTT
CASSLNSGQGQPQHF
>16|TRBJ2-1|TRBV28|TRBD2|-
TGTGCCAGCAGTTTCCTAGGCGGGAGCTCCTACAATGAGCAGTTCTTC
CASSFLGGSSYNEQFF
>15|TRBJ2-5|TRBV7-2|-|-
TGTGCCAGCAGCTTAGTTAGTGACTCCCAAGAGACCCAGTACTTC
CASSLVSDSQETQYF
>13|TRBJ2-7|TRBV18|-|-
TGTGCCAGCTCACGTGACAACTCCTACGAGCAGTACTTC
CASSRDNSYEQYF
>15|TRBJ2-5|TRBV7-9|TRBD2|-
TGTGCCAGCAGCTCACTAGCGGGGCCACAAGAGACCCAGTACTTC
CASSSLAGPQETQYF
>14|TRBJ1-5|TRBV5-4|-|once
TGTGCCAGCAGCTTGGGCAGGAGCAATCAGCCCCAGCATTTT
CASSLGRSNQPQHF
>15|TRBJ2-1|TRBV4-3|TRBD2|-
TGCGCCAGCAGCCAAGCGGGAGGGCTCTACAATGAGCAGTTCTTC
CASSQAGGLYNEQFF
>18|TRBJ2-5|TRBV4-1|TRBD1|once
TGCGCCAGCAGCCAAAGCTTAGGGGGCAGGGGGAGTGGAGAGACCCAGTACTTC
CASSQSLGGRGSGETQYF
>13|TRBJ2-5|TRBV7-3|TRBD1|-
TGTGCCAGCAGTAGGGACAGCCAAGAGACCCAGTACTTC
CASSRDSQETQYF
>16|TRBJ2-3|TRBV6-4|TRBD2|-
TGTGCCAGCAGTGATGGTCTAGCGGGAGGGCCGGATACGCAGTATTTT
CASSDGLAGGPDTQYF
>13|TRBJ2-7|TRBV6-5|-|-
TGTGCCAGCAGTTACTCGAGTTTCTACGAGCAGTACTTC
CASSYSSFYEQYF